This entry lists 18 T cell receptor beta chains sequenced from one sample in a study of T cells in Graves' hyperthyroidism and ophthalmopathy. Amplification targeted TCR beta CDR3 regions from RNA transcripts. An initial round of RT-PCR targeting the TCR CDR3 relied on the HTBI primer set. Via MiXCR, TCRdb re-called the multiplex PCR reads, giving one row per CDR3 protein. Found here are around 350,000 distinct CDR3 sequences, about 18% of them singletons; the top ten hold 3% to 4%. The sequenced sample was blood. These receptors were taken from a young woman with Graves' hyperthyroidism.

The J gene is TRBJ2-4, the V gene TRBV24-1, with a possible D match to TRBD1 (5 bases). With 4 bases removed from V and 8 bases from J, the gap between germline ends came to 14 bases. There are 14 residues in the CDR3. The germline CDR1 and CDR2 sequences are KGHDR and SFDVKD. CDR3 amino acids: CATSDPRIGDIQYF. The CDR3 DNA sequence: TGTGCCACCAGTGACCCGAGAATAGGGGACATTCAGTACTTC.

This clonotype was recorded at least ten times. The chain combines TRBV30 with TRBJ2-6, with 8 bases aligning to TRBD2. Per germline, CDR1 GTSNPN and CDR2 SVGIG (reference sequence). Germline trimming cut 7 bases from V and 2 bases from J; bases unmatched to any gene: 10. The CDR3 is made up of 16 amino acids. This chain's CDR3 is CAFGAGGWAGANVLTF. DNA for the CDR3: TGTGCCTTTGGGGCGGGGGGTTGGGCTGGGGCCAACGTCCTGACTTTC.

The chain uses TRBV7-7 and TRBJ2-3; D is undetermined. Germline-derived CDR1 and CDR2 are SSHAT and FNYEAQ (reference sequence). The CDR3 has 14 amino acids. The CDR3 sequence is CAGKPLHSTDTQYF. Here the CDR3 DNA reads TGTGCTGGGAAACCCCTACATAGCACAGATACGCAGTATTTT.

This clonotype was recorded a few times. V is TRBV30 and J is TRBJ1-1, with D uncertain. V gave up 4 bases and J gave up 0 bases, with 3 bases separating them. Germline loops: CDR1 GTSNPN, CDR2 SVGIG (reference sequence). The CDR3 is made up of 11 amino acids. The CDR3 bases are TGTGCCTGGACGCTGAACACTGAAGCTTTCTTT. Its translation is CAWTLNTEAFF.

This clonotype was found many times. DNA of the CDR3: TGTGCCAGCAGTTTAGTTCGCCTAAAGGGGACTGAAGCTTTCTTT. Translated, it gives CASSLVRLKGTEAFF. This rearrangement joins TRBV12-3 or TRBV12-4 to TRBJ1-1; the D gene is possibly TRBD1 (5 bases). The V and J ends lost 1 base and 5 bases respectively, with 14 bases between them. The CDR3 runs to 15 residues.

This clonotype turned up a few times. J is TRBJ1-5 and V is TRBV10-1; D perhaps matches TRBD1 (5 bases). V dropped 10 bases and J dropped 0 bases, with 10 bases sitting between them. Germline lookup yields CDR1 WNHNN and CDR2 SYGVQD (reference sequence). This CDR3 region has 13 residues. CDR3 region: CATPGGSNQPQHF. The CDR3 region has the DNA TGCGCCACCCCGGGGGGTAGCAATCAGCCCCAGCATTTT.

There are many counts of this clonotype. This chain links TRBV10-3 with TRBJ1-5; 8 nucleotides agree with TRBD1. From germline, CDR1 is ENHRY and CDR2 SYGVKD. The CDR3 is 15 amino acids. V trimming: 10 bases; J trimming: 2 bases; junction bases outside the gene matches: 10. The CDR3 sequence: CATLRTTGGNQPQHF. CDR3 coding DNA: TGTGCCACCCTCCGAACGACAGGGGGCAATCAGCCCCAGCATTTT.

This clonotype occurred many times. The chain combines TRBV5-1 with TRBJ1-1; D possibly corresponds to TRBD1 (5 bases). Germline CDR1 and CDR2: SGHRS and YFSETQ. The CDR3 is 17 residues long. Trimming pared 4 bases from V and 1 base from J, leaving 20 bases between. CDR3 residues: CASSPPGGEGRNTEAFF. CDR3 nucleotide sequence: TGCGCCAGCAGCCCCCCGGGTGGTGAGGGGAGGAACACTGAAGCTTTCTTT.

This clonotype was counted ten times or more. The chain has TRBV20-1 and TRBJ2-7; 10 positions match TRBD2. This CDR3 contains 16 residues. J was trimmed by 2 bases and V by 1 base; bases with no gene match: 8. The germline gives CDR1 DFQATT, CDR2 SNEGSKA (reference sequence). The CDR3 loop is CSARGVSGGKPYEQYF. CDR3 in DNA: TGCAGTGCTAGAGGGGTTAGCGGGGGGAAGCCCTACGAGCAGTACTTC.

This clonotype was seen repeatedly, ten times or more. The rearrangement uses TRBV28 and TRBJ1-5; 11 nucleotides align to TRBD1. After removal of 5 bases from V and 6 bases from J, the junction contained 6 bases not matched to a gene. The CDR3 runs 15 residues. Per the germline V gene, CDR1 is MDHEN and CDR2 is SYDVKM. CDR3 DNA: TGTGCCAGCAGTAGTGGACAGGGGGCGTTTCAGCCCCAGCATTTT. It codes for CASSSGQGAFQPQHF.

This clonotype has only a few counts. One end of the junction does not line up with germline, which may come from a read error. The genes are TRBV2 and TRBJ2-2, with D unresolved. Germline CDR1 is SNHLY and CDR2 is FYNNEI. The length of the CDR3 is 13 residues. The CDR3 protein is CASRSLNSGELFF. The CDR3 DNA follows: TGTGCCAGCAGATCTTTGAACAGCGGGGAGCTGTTTTTT.

The chain uses TRBV12-3 or TRBV12-4 and TRBJ2-7, with D possibly TRBD2 on 6 matching bases. The CDR3 contains 14 residues. V was cut by 3 bases and J by 7 bases, with 16 bases left in between. This CDR3 reads CASSFVGTGGEQYF. The CDR3 nucleotides read TGTGCCAGCAGTTTTGTGGGCACCGGGGGTGAGCAGTACTTC.

In its sample, this clonotype was seen many times. The chain employs TRBV6-5 and TRBJ1-3; perhaps TRBD1 as D (5 bases). Trimming removed 5 bases at V and 8 bases at J, with 13 bases between. The CDR3 is 13 amino acids. CDR1 is MNHEY and CDR2 is SVGAGI in the germline V gene. The CDR3 nucleotides are TGTGCCAGCAGTCCGACTTGGGGGGACACCATATATTTT. This gives the protein CASSPTWGDTIYF.

This clonotype was recorded many times. The J gene is TRBJ2-5, the V gene TRBV11-2; D not certain. Germline V gene sequence: CDR1 SGHAT, CDR2 FQNNGV. Trimming left V 3 bases short and J 2 bases short, with 7 bases between. The CDR3 extends over 13 amino acids. The CDR3 region has the DNA TGTGCCAGCAGCTTTTGGACGCAAGAGACCCAGTACTTC. It translates to CASSFWTQETQYF. Drawing the rest from reference TRBV11-2 and TRBJ2-5, the complete variable domain is EAGVAQSPRYKIIEKRQSVAFWCNPISGHATLYWYQQILGQGPKLLIQFQNNGVVDDSQLPKDRFSAERLKGVDSTLKIQPAKLEDSAVYLCASSFWTQETQYFGPGTRLLVL.

This clonotype was seen ten or more times. The chain uses TRBV6-5 and TRBJ2-7; D may be TRBD1 (6 bases). Trimming removed 4 bases at V and 2 bases at J, with 12 bases between. The length of the CDR3 is 14 residues. Germline assignment: CDR1 MNHEY and CDR2 SVGAGI. The chain's CDR3 is CASSFRGQTYEQYF. DNA of the CDR3: TGTGCCAGCAGTTTCAGGGGCCAGACCTACGAGCAGTACTTC.

This clonotype was counted many times. The chain has TRBV6-1 and TRBJ1-2, with TRBD1 as a possible D gene (5 bases). Trimming stripped 0 bases from V and 8 bases from J, with 10 bases between. Germline CDR1 and CDR2: MNHNS and SASEGT. This CDR3 contains 13 residues. The CDR3 DNA is TGTGCCAGCAGTGAAGCTGGCAGGGAGGGCTACACCTTC. It specifies CASSEAGREGYTF.

This clonotype came up many times. The V and J genes are TRBV2 and TRBJ1-1, with D possibly TRBD1 on 5 matching bases. The CDR3 spans 14 residues. The ends were cut back, 10 bases at V and 4 bases at J, with 19 bases in the middle. The V gene's germline CDR1 is SNHLY and CDR2 FYNNEI. CDR3 DNA: TGTGCCACCTCAGGGTGGCGGACAAGCACTGAAGCTTTCTTT. This translates into CATSGWRTSTEAFF.

The chain joins TRBV15 to TRBJ2-2; TRBD1 agrees at 10 bases. Germline lookup yields CDR1 LNHNV and CDR2 YYDKDF (reference sequence). The V gene end was trimmed by 5 bases and the J gene end by 3 bases; junction bases not matched to a gene: 3. The CDR3 length is 15 residues. The CDR3: CATSPGTGDTGELFF. In nucleotides, the CDR3 is TGTGCCACCAGCCCCGGGACAGGGGACACCGGGGAGCTGTTTTTT.